This TCR beta chain was recovered during a study of a mutant IDH1 vaccine in newly diagnosed glioma. About the study: An approximately 62% male, approximately 38% female split and a mean age of about 44 years characterized treated patients. Most had both radiotherapy and temozolomide beforehand; others had only one. General study points: Most patients, approximately 93%, showed vaccine-induced immune responses. Seemingly, pseudoprogression had no relation to changes in the top peripheral T cell clonotypes.

Trimming pared 6 bases from V and 2 bases from J, leaving 5 bases between. From germline, CDR1 is KGHSH and CDR2 LQKENI. The CDR3 spans 12 residues. This clone was detected only a few times. Its target is not known. Time point specified: week 5, during vaccination. With topical imiquimod, each dose of the vaccine consisted of 300 ug of mutant IDH1 20-mer peptide. Generated by immunoSEQ multiplex PCR, the TCRdb table keeps only in-frame clones and is missing some. The sample shows over 50,000 clones, over 80% of them seen only once. The chain combines TRBV18 with TRBJ1-5, with no clear D. Sequencing used PBMCs, obtained from a glioma patient whose treatment included an IDH1 peptide vaccine. The sequence came from a woman aged 40-49 years with glioma. The CDR3, as DNA: TGTGCCAGCTCGACGGGCAATCAGCCCCAGCATTTT. Residues: CASSTGNQPQHF.